These 20 T cell receptor beta chains were all obtained from the same sample, sequenced in a study of cytomegalovirus exposure and HLA in healthy donors (dated by TCRdb to 2016 to 2017). The library came from the immunoSEQ multiplex PCR assay. For the multiplex PCR, a mixture combining 60 forward primers for TCR Vbeta segments and 13 reverse primers for TCR Jbeta segments was used. TCRdb mirrors the immuneACCESS table, restricted to in-frame sequences. Some clones are absent from its copies; in checked studies, under half trace to an unresolved V gene, and the reason for the others is unknown. This sample gives around 130,000 clones in total; roughly 80% of them show up just once. About 4% of the sample comes from the top ten. Material for sequencing was PBMCs. The receptors here all came from a woman aged 35 to 49 in good health and CMV-seronegative.

J is TRBJ2-4 and V is TRBV13; maybe TRBD1 (5 bases). Germline values: CDR1 PRHDT, CDR2 FYEKMQ (reference sequence). The CDR3 is 15 residues long. V was pared by 1 base and J by 7 bases, with 14 bases between. The CDR3 region has the DNA TGTGCCAGCAGCTTAGCAGGCAGGGCAAGGAACATTCAGTACTTC. Translation gives CASSLAGRARNIQYF.

The chain has TRBV6-6 and TRBJ2-2, with 10 bases fitting TRBD2. Germline assignment: CDR1 MNHNY and CDR2 SVGAGI (reference sequence). The CDR3 spans 15 residues. Unmatched junction bases numbered 5, after V lost 5 bases and J lost 5 bases. The CDR3, as DNA: TGTGCCAGCAGTATAAGCGGGGGGGGAACCGGGGAGCTGTTTTTT. Its protein is CASSISGGGTGELFF.

Concerning this clone: Different DNA sequences within this sample yield the same CDR3. The chain couples TRBV7-2 to TRBJ1-1; D uncertain. In germline, CDR1 is SGHTA, CDR2 FQGNSA. V lost 5 bases, J lost 1 base, and 11 bases lay in between. The CDR3 extends over 14 amino acids. The CDR3 DNA reads TGTGCCAGCAGCCCCCAGACGGGGAACACTGAAGCTTTCTTT. Its translation: CASSPQTGNTEAFF.

The V and J genes are TRBV27 and TRBJ2-1, with TRBD2 matching 12 bases. This CDR3 contains 15 residues. After removal of 4 bases from V and 9 bases from J, the junction contained 7 bases not matched to a gene. Germline V gene sequence: CDR1 MNHEY, CDR2 SMNVEV (reference sequence). This chain's CDR3 is CASSWLAGGPGEQFF. CDR3 DNA sequence: TGTGCCAGCAGTTGGCTAGCGGGGGGGCCAGGTGAGCAGTTCTTC.

The chain employs TRBV6-1 and TRBJ2-7; TRBD2 might be the D (6 bases). The CDR3 has 15 residues. Germline V gene sequence: CDR1 MNHNS, CDR2 SASEGT. Trimming pared 5 bases from V and 2 bases from J, leaving 16 bases between. This CDR3 is CASSLTGTSAYEQYF. The CDR3 region has the DNA TGTGCCAGCAGTCTGACCGGGACTTCCGCCTACGAGCAGTACTTC.

CDR3 coding DNA: TGTGCCAGTAGTATGGGTCCAGGTTTGAACACTGAAGCTTTCTTT. The encoded protein is CASSMGPGLNTEAFF. The V call is TRBV19, the J call TRBJ1-1; D call uncertain. Trimming took 3 bases from V and 0 from J, leaving 11 bases between them. The length of the CDR3 is 15 residues. From germline, CDR1 is LNHDA and CDR2 SQIVND (reference sequence).

In DNA, the CDR3 is TGCGCCAGCAGCCAGGACACAGGGAACTATGGCTACACCTTC. Protein product: CASSQDTGNYGYTF. The chain links TRBV4-3 to TRBJ1-2; TRBD1 is a possible D gene (6 bases). The ends were cut back, 3 bases at V and 2 bases at J, with 10 bases in the middle. The V gene's germline CDR1 is LGHNA and CDR2 YSLEER. The CDR3 is made up of 14 amino acids.

The CDR3 reads CASSYDRENIQYF. The CDR3 DNA sequence: TGTGCCAGCAGCTACGACAGGGAAAACATTCAGTACTTC. The rearrangement links TRBV7-3 to TRBJ2-4; TRBD1 aligns across 7 bases. This CDR3 has 13 residues. The junction had 2 bases not matched to a gene; V was cut back by 4 bases and J by 5 bases. Looked up from germline, CDR1 is SGHTA and CDR2 is FQGTGA.

The chain is built from TRBV6-5 and TRBJ2-5; TRBD1 is a possible D gene (5 bases). The V and J ends lost 0 bases and 6 bases respectively, with 17 bases between them. The CDR3 spans 16 residues. Germline CDR1 MNHEY, CDR2 SVGAGI. DNA for the CDR3: TGTGCCAGCAGTTACTCGCAGGGTTCCGCAAAAAAGACCCAGTACTTC. It codes for CASSYSQGSAKKTQYF.

The CDR3 bases are TGTGCCAGCGAGCGTATGAGTAACACCGGGGAGCTGTTTTTT. This sequence encodes CASERMSNTGELFF. The chain recombines TRBV9 with TRBJ2-2, with no clear D. The CDR3 totals 14 residues. Between the trimmed V and J ends, which lost 7 bases and 2 bases, there was a span of 12 bases. From germline, CDR1 is SGDLS and CDR2 YYNGEE.

The chain couples TRBV10-3 to TRBJ1-2; TRBD1 matches 8 bases. V gave up 11 bases and J gave up 2 bases; unmatched junction bases: 10. The CDR3 extends over 14 amino acids. Germline V gives CDR1 ENHRY, CDR2 SYGVKD. The DNA for the CDR3 is TGTGCCGCTTCTCCGGGACAGGAGAACTATGGCTACACCTTC. The encoded protein is CAASPGQENYGYTF.

This sequence joins TRBV6-5 and TRBJ2-7; TRBD2 aligns across 11 bases. The V and J ends lost 7 bases and 2 bases, in that order; junction bases with no gene match: 4. Germline V gives CDR1 MNHEY, CDR2 SVGAGI. The CDR3 spans 14 residues. The CDR3 nucleotides read TGTGCCAGCAAAACTAGCGGGAGCGCCTACGAGCAGTACTTC. It encodes CASKTSGSAYEQYF.

This chain connects TRBV14 to TRBJ2-3, with D perhaps matching TRBD2 (7 bases). The V gene lost 1 base and the J gene lost 4 bases, with 12 bases spanning the gap. The CDR3 is made up of 15 amino acids. CDR1 is SGHDN and CDR2 is FVKESK in the germline V gene. The CDR3: CASSQVGGLADTQYF. The CDR3 DNA sequence: TGTGCCAGCAGCCAAGTCGGGGGGCTGGCAGATACGCAGTATTTT.

The chain is built from TRBV19 and TRBJ2-2, with a weak D call TRBD2 (7 bases). The CDR3 contains 16 residues. V was pared by 7 bases and J by 0 bases, with 15 bases between. Germline V gives CDR1 LNHDA, CDR2 SQIVND (reference sequence). CDR3 sequence: CASTDRGGANTGELFF. CDR3 DNA: TGTGCCAGTACCGATAGGGGGGGAGCGAACACCGGGGAGCTGTTTTTT.

V is TRBV7-8 and J is TRBJ1-5, with TRBD1 as a possible D gene (5 bases). The CDR3 totals 14 residues. Germline V gene lookup returns CDR1 SGHVS and CDR2 FQNEAQ. V was pared by 5 bases and J by 3 bases, with 11 bases between. Here the CDR3 reads CASSLTGSNQPQHF. CDR3 nucleotide sequence: TGTGCCAGCAGCCTAACAGGTTCCAATCAGCCCCAGCATTTT.

The count of this clone is one. V gene TRBV2 combines with J gene TRBJ2-5; 7 bases are shared with TRBD1. The DNA end favors TRBJ2-7, so the J call may be wrong. The CDR3 spans 13 residues. Per the germline V gene, CDR1 is SNHLY and CDR2 is FYNNEI. The CDR3 loop reads CASRRDRVDEQYF. The CDR3 DNA is TGTGCCAGCAGACGAGACAGGGTCGACGAGCAGTACTTC.

The V call is TRBV10-3, the J call TRBJ1-2; 10 nucleotides match TRBD1. Germline trimming cut 7 bases from V and 7 bases from J; bases unmatched to any gene: 6. The CDR3 has 13 amino acids. Germline V gene sequence: CDR1 ENHRY, CDR2 SYGVKD. The CDR3 region has the DNA TGTGCCATCAACTCGGGACAGGGGTTTGGCTACACCTTC. It encodes CAINSGQGFGYTF.

Concerning this clone: This CDR3 is also generated by other DNA sequences in the sample. This chain connects TRBV4-3 to TRBJ2-1; 7 positions match TRBD2. Germline V gives CDR1 LGHNA, CDR2 YSLEER. V dropped 1 base and J dropped 6; count of bases not matched to a gene: 0. The CDR3 sequence is 13 residues long. The chain's CDR3 is CASSQGGGNEQFF. CDR3 sequence (DNA): TGCGCCAGCAGCCAAGGGGGGGGCAATGAGCAGTTCTTC.

This clone was seen a single time. The chain couples TRBV7-9 to TRBJ2-2; D uncertain. V was pared by 8 bases and J by 3 bases, with 10 bases between. Germline V gives CDR1 SEHNR, CDR2 FQNEAQ (reference sequence). CDR3 length: 13 amino acids. As DNA, the CDR3 is TGTGCCAGCCCCAAAACGGACACCGGGGAGCTGTTTTTT. It yields the protein CASPKTDTGELFF. The full variable domain, rest sourced from reference TRBV7-9 and TRBJ2-2, is DTGVSQNPRHKITKRGQNVTFRCDPISEHNRLYWYRQTLGQGPEFLTYFQNEAQLEKSRLLSDRFSAERPKGSFSTLEIQRTEQGDSAMYLCASPKTDTGELFFGEGSRLTVL.

The chain recombines TRBV9 with TRBJ2-3; D perhaps matches TRBD2 (6 bases). CDR1 is SGDLS and CDR2 is YYNGEE in the germline V gene. V lost 1 base and J lost 4, with 13 bases in between. The CDR3 runs to 15 residues. The CDR3, as DNA: TGTGCCAGCAGCGTATACGGGAGTCTGGCAGATACGCAGTATTTT. It translates to CASSVYGSLADTQYF.